The 6 T cell receptor beta chains in this list originate from one sample, sequenced in a study of blood T cell repertoires in COVID-19. Sequencing used immunoSEQ multiplex PCR; TCRdb keeps in-frame clones, though not all of them. The sample consists of around 250,000 clones, about 85% of them appearing once. Sequencing was performed on peripheral blood. The receptors derive from a man between 18 and 29 years old with active or convalescent COVID-19.

This clone was counted ten times or more. The rearrangement links TRBV7-2 to TRBJ2-1, with D possibly matching TRBD1 (5 bases). V was clipped by 8 bases and J by 6 bases, with 14 bases between them. This CDR3 comprises 13 residues. Germline V lookup: CDR1 SGHTA, CDR2 FQGNSA. In DNA form, the CDR3 reads TGTGCCAGCTTAAGACAGCTTGGCAATGAGCAGTTCTTC. This translates into CASLRQLGNEQFF. Combining the CDR3 with reference TRBV7-2 and TRBJ2-1 gives the whole variable domain GAGVSQSPSNKVTEKGKDVELRCDPISGHTALYWYRQSLGQGLEFLIYFQGNSAPDKSGLPSDRFSAERTGGSVSTLTIQRTQQEDSAVYLCASLRQLGNEQFFGPGTRLTVL.

The chain recombines TRBV12-3 or TRBV12-4 with TRBJ1-6; 8 bases fit TRBD1. Trimming took 7 bases from V and 12 from J; bases not matched to a gene: 8. This CDR3 has 13 residues. The CDR3 DNA sequence: TGTGCCAGCACCTCGGGGACAGGAAAACCCCTCCACTTT. Translation: CASTSGTGKPLHF.

The chain recombines TRBV3-1 (or the pseudogene TRBV3-2) with TRBJ2-7, with D possibly matching TRBD2 (5 bases). The germline gives CDR1 LGHDT, CDR2 YNNKEL (reference sequence). CDR3 size: 17 residues. The V gene lost 0 bases and the J gene lost 5 bases, with 20 bases spanning the gap. The CDR3 DNA reads TGTGCCAGCAGCCAAGATTTCGGGGTAGGGTTAGTCAACGAGCAGTACTTC. Protein sequence: CASSQDFGVGLVNEQYF.

The V gene is TRBV19, the J gene TRBJ1-3; maybe TRBD1 (5 bases). The CDR3 has 14 amino acids. Germline CDR1 and CDR2: LNHDA and SQIVND (reference sequence). Deletions cut 3 bases from V and 7 bases from J, with 13 bases between. CDR3 coding DNA: TGTGCCAGTAGTATTGCGGGGGTTTTCAACACCATATATTTT. Translating it yields CASSIAGVFNTIYF.

This chain connects TRBV24-1 to TRBJ1-4, with D possibly being TRBD1 (6 bases). Germline loops: CDR1 KGHDR, CDR2 SFDVKD. The ends were cut back, 4 bases at V and 12 bases at J, with 11 bases in the middle. The CDR3 totals 12 residues. CDR3 coding DNA: TGTGCCACCAGTGAGAGTGCAGGGGAACTGTTTTTT. Translating gives CATSESAGELFF.

This clone was seen once. V gene TRBV6-5 combines with J gene TRBJ2-3; perhaps TRBD2 as D (6 bases). The CDR3 has 14 residues. Germline CDR1 and CDR2: MNHEY and SVGAGI. Trimming removed 6 bases at V and 5 bases at J, with 15 bases between. Here the CDR3 reads CASRLWGEEDTQYF. The CDR3 DNA reads as TGTGCCAGCAGACTATGGGGGGAAGAAGATACGCAGTATTTT.